A selection of T cell receptor beta chains follows, all from one sample in a study of immune characterization of retroperitoneal liposarcoma. One entry per CDR3 protein results from TCRdb running MiXCR on the PCR reads. The sample carries 8,000 or so distinct CDR3 sequences, under 55% recorded once. Sequenced input: tumor tissue. These receptors came from a male donor with retroperitoneal liposarcoma. CDR3s include the opening cysteine and the closing phenylalanine or tryptophan.

TRBV7-9	CVSSLGQPNSPLHF
TRBV28	CASSSRRYEQYF
TRBV7-6	CASSLVGDTQYF
TRBV7-2	CASSFGTSGISEQYF
TRBV6-1	CASSSGDRETGFTDTQYF
TRBV6-1	CASSEFAGDQETQYF
TRBV6-1	CASSVQGAGANVLTF
TRBV11-3	CASSLDDNFDEQYF
TRBV7-3	CASSLEVDAPPFF
TRBV6-1	CASSARTGSATEAFF
TRBV6-8	CASRPGTGGVTQYF
TRBV12-3/TRBV12-4	CASSAGTSGGLREQYF
TRBV11-3	CASSLSGNEQFF
TRBV27	CASSIQGAGNIQYF
TRBV6-1	CASSSEGWDEQFF
TRBV6-1	CASSSRQGSYNEQYF
TRBV27	CASREGRTGELFF
TRBV7-2	CASSPTSANPQYF
TRBV6-5	CASSFGTGQQETQFF
TRBV7-6	CASSSPDTSYGYTF
TRBV6-1	CASSERWQGGHEQYF
TRBV27	CASSLFGSAEQFF
TRBV11-1	CASSSTYNEQLF
TRBV6-4	CASSGTGGTDTQYF
TRBV6-1	CASRKGPAGKADNEKLFF
TRBV7-6	CASSTTSGGSMSYEQFF
TRBV6-1	CASSYRGGNEQFF
TRBV6-6	CASSYSPARDYEQYF
TRBV11-3	CASSLGQYQETQYF
TRBV27	CASSLRDSPYEQYF
TRBV10-1	CASSVGPVFEQFF
TRBV6-6	CASSYGITGELFF
TRBV10-2	CASRDFNLDLYEQYF
TRBV27	CASSQTRDGLNEQFF
TRBV6-8	CASSQGVAGGPDEQFF
TRBV5-1	CASSLGTGRRTDTQYF
TRBV27	CASSRDADGANVLTF
TRBV10-2	CASSGDSGGAETQFF
TRBV6-5	CASSYLWRAGGYEQYF
TRBV24-1	CATSRADYNEQYF
TRBV6-1	CASSPPGRLPGETQYF
TRBV6-1	CASSERTSGRAGEQYF